The present T cell receptor (beta chain) was sequenced within a study of blood T cell repertoires in COVID-19. Study summary: The analysed material was cDNA or gDNA that came from T cells, B-cell-depleted T cells, or PBMCs.

V was pared by 3 bases and J by 4 bases, with 18 bases between. Per the germline V gene, CDR1 is SQVTM and CDR2 is ANQGSEA. The CDR3 contains 15 residues. Original processing methods: From reference gene primer amplification, estimates of nucleated cell counts were derived. Data came from immunoSEQ multiplex PCR; TCRdb stores just in-frame clones and leaves some out. Clone size and the V and J calls come from that table; the DNA yielded D and trimming. This table holds 95,000 to 150,000 clones, more than 75% found once. What was sequenced was peripheral blood. This TCR derives from a man aged 60 to 75 with acute or convalescent COVID-19. The chain links TRBV29-1 to TRBJ1-2, with TRBD1 as a possible D gene (5 bases). The CDR3 here is CSVDLWGGDPYGYTF. The CDR3 bases are TGCAGCGTTGACCTATGGGGGGGAGATCCCTATGGCTACACCTTC. Looking up the rest from reference TRBV29-1 and TRBJ1-2 gives the full variable domain: SAVISQKPSRDICQRGTSLTIQCQVDSQVTMMFWYRQQPGQSLTLIATANQGSEATYESGFVIDKFPISRPNLTFSTLTVSNMSPEDSSIYLCSVDLWGGDPYGYTFGSGTRLTVV.